A selection of T cell receptor beta chains follows, all from one sample in a study of vaccination effects on CD4 cells after COVID-19. Antigen specificity for these receptors is unknown. Generated by immunoSEQ multiplex PCR, the TCRdb table keeps only in-frame clones and is missing some. The data show just under 60,000 clones, about 78% seen once. This material consisted of CD4+ T cells from PBMCs cultured with HCoV-OC43 spike peptides, taken after COVID-19 vaccination. The receptors were gathered from a human donor who received a COVID-19 vaccine. Both conserved end residues are part of each CDR3. D genes are given only for firm matches. Some rows have no size entry. The others give once, few or many, or a class for an expanded clone.

CDR3 protein,CDR3 DNA,V gene,clone size,J gene,D gene
CSASRAGSKTQYF,TGCAGTGCTAGTCGTGCGGGCTCGAAGACCCAGTACTTC,TRBV20-1,-,TRBJ2-5,-
CASSQAQPWNTEAFF,TGTGCCAGCAGCCAAGCTCAGCCCTGGAACACTGAAGCTTTCTTT,TRBV14,-,TRBJ1-1,-
CASNRHSEPASIYGYTF,TGTGCCAGCAACAGACACAGCGAGCCTGCCTCCATTTATGGCTACACCTTC,TRBV28,-,TRBJ1-2,-
CATSDPGGGYGYTF,TGTGCCACCAGTGATCCCGGTGGGGGCTATGGCTACACCTTC,TRBV24-1,-,TRBJ1-2,-
CASSLPWETQYF,TGTGCCAGCAGTCTCCCTTGGGAGACCCAGTACTTC,TRBV6-2/TRBV6-3,-,TRBJ2-5,-
CASSLGAAGGRNEQFF,TGTGCCAGCAGCTTGGGGGCCGCGGGGGGTAGGAATGAGCAGTTCTTC,TRBV5-4,-,TRBJ2-1,TRBD2
CASSYVQNTEAFF,TGTGCCAGCAGCTACGTACAGAACACTGAAGCTTTCTTT,TRBV7-2,-,TRBJ1-1,-
CASSLVDRGLFGGNTIYF,TGTGCCAGCAGCTTAGTGGACAGGGGGCTTTTTGGTGGAAACACCATATATTTT,TRBV7-2,-,TRBJ1-3,TRBD1
CASSSDGDTQYF,TGTGCCAGCAGCTCGGACGGCGATACGCAGTATTTT,TRBV5-4,once,TRBJ2-3,-
CASSPKGSGGAGETQYF,TGTGCCAGCAGCCCGAAGGGTAGCGGGGGGGCGGGGGAGACCCAGTACTTC,TRBV7-8,-,TRBJ2-5,TRBD2
CASSSGQYKETQYF,TGTGCCAGCAGCTCGGGACAGTACAAAGAGACCCAGTACTTC,TRBV7-8,-,TRBJ2-5,TRBD1
CASSLAAGGNYGYTF,TGTGCCAGCAGCTTAGCGGCGGGGGGCAACTATGGCTACACCTTC,TRBV7-2,-,TRBJ1-2,-
CASHQEGRGYGYTF,TGTGCCAGTCATCAGGAGGGCAGGGGCTATGGCTACACCTTC,TRBV19,-,TRBJ1-2,-
CASSVVGDLNTEAFF,TGTGCCAGCAGCGTAGTTGGGGACCTGAACACTGAAGCTTTCTTT,TRBV9,-,TRBJ1-1,-
CAKGQTSGNTIYF,TGTGCCAAAGGACAGACGTCTGGAAACACCATATATTTT,TRBV2,-,TRBJ1-3,-
CASSLYGSGANVLTF,TGTGCCAGCAGCTTATACGGCTCTGGGGCCAACGTCCTGACTTTC,TRBV7-2,once,TRBJ2-6,-
CASSQEPRRTGGGGELFF,TGCGCCAGCAGCCAAGAACCGAGACGGACAGGGGGCGGGGGGGAGCTGTTTTTT,TRBV4-1,-,TRBJ2-2,TRBD1
CASSSQWGQSNSPLHF,TGTGCCAGCTCATCCCAATGGGGACAGTCTAATTCACCCCTCCACTTT,TRBV18,-,TRBJ1-6,TRBD1
CASSEAYDSETQYF,TGTGCCAGCAGTGAAGCCTACGACTCGGAGACCCAGTACTTC,TRBV6-1,-,TRBJ2-5,-
CASSVASTGGEQFF,TGTGCCAGCAGCGTAGCTTCTACCGGCGGTGAGCAGTTCTTC,TRBV9,-,TRBJ2-1,-
CASSATGTSNEKLFF,TGTGCCAGTAGTGCCACAGGGACATCTAATGAAAAACTGTTTTTT,TRBV19,few,TRBJ1-4,-
CASSESWGQETQYF,TGCGCCAGCAGTGAGTCGTGGGGCCAAGAGACCCAGTACTTC,TRBV10-1,once,TRBJ2-5,-
CASSQGRGPDNQPQHF,TGCGCCAGCAGCCAGGGCAGGGGGCCAGACAATCAGCCCCAGCATTTT,TRBV4-1,few,TRBJ1-5,TRBD1
CASSLERGETQYF,TGTGCCAGCAGCTTAGAGCGGGGAGAGACCCAGTACTTC,TRBV7-8,-,TRBJ2-5,TRBD2
CASSLVGANTEAFF,TGTGCCAGCAGCTTAGTGGGCGCCAACACTGAAGCTTTCTTT,TRBV7-9,-,TRBJ1-1,-
CASSLTPDSGELFF,TGCGCCAGCAGCTTGACCCCGGACTCCGGGGAGCTGTTTTTT,TRBV5-1,few,TRBJ2-2,-
CASSQVSAGGTGNSPLHF,TGCGCCAGCAGCCAAGTGTCCGCAGGGGGCACCGGGAATTCACCCCTCCACTTT,TRBV4-1,-,TRBJ1-6,TRBD1
CATREASTDTQYF,TGTGCCACCAGGGAAGCTAGCACAGATACGCAGTATTTT,TRBV24-1,-,TRBJ2-3,-
CASSFSETQYF,TGTGCCAGCAGCTTTTCGGAGACCCAGTACTTC,TRBV7-9,-,TRBJ2-5,-
CASSHNSGLAGGLYNEQFF,TGTGCCAGCAGTCACAACTCGGGACTAGCGGGGGGACTATACAATGAGCAGTTCTTC,TRBV6-6,-,TRBJ2-1,TRBD2
CASPGLGVSDTQYF,TGTGCCAGTCCGGGACTAGGTGTTTCAGATACGCAGTATTTT,TRBV5-8,-,TRBJ2-3,TRBD2
CASSSEGNTEAFF,TGTGCCAGCAGCTCAGAGGGTAACACTGAAGCTTTCTTT,TRBV11-3,-,TRBJ1-1,-
CASSFWGNTEAFF,TGTGCCAGCAGTTTTTGGGGGAACACTGAAGCTTTCTTT,TRBV12-3/TRBV12-4,-,TRBJ1-1,-
CASSRDRGNYGYTF,TGTGCCAGCAGCCGGGACAGGGGAAACTATGGCTACACCTTC,TRBV5-4,-,TRBJ1-2,TRBD1
CASSLGGPDTQYF,TGTGCCAGCAGTTTGGGCGGCCCAGATACGCAGTATTTT,TRBV12-3/TRBV12-4,-,TRBJ2-3,-
CASGEPSGGNGEKLFF,TGTGCTAGTGGTGAACCCTCGGGGGGCAACGGTGAAAAACTGTTTTTT,TRBV12-5,-,TRBJ1-4,-
CASSLEQGGYGYTF,TGTGCCAGCAGCTTAGAACAGGGGGGGTATGGCTACACCTTC,TRBV11-2,-,TRBJ1-2,TRBD1
CASSWTGSGETQYF,TGTGCCAGCAGCTGGACAGGGTCGGGGGAGACCCAGTACTTC,TRBV7-2,-,TRBJ2-5,TRBD1
CASRLTGPETQYF,TGTGCCAGCAGATTAACAGGGCCAGAGACCCAGTACTTC,TRBV6-5,-,TRBJ2-5,-
CATSQGAVETQYF,TGTGCCACCAGTCAGGGGGCGGTAGAGACCCAGTACTTC,TRBV24-1,-,TRBJ2-5,TRBD1
CASSPQGDNEQFF,TGTGCCAGCAGCCCGCAGGGTGACAATGAGCAGTTCTTC,TRBV5-4,-,TRBJ2-1,-
CASSQPGTGQMNTEAFF,TGTGCCAGCAGCCAACCTGGGACTGGCCAGATGAACACTGAAGCTTTCTTT,TRBV3-1/TRBV3-2,-,TRBJ1-1,-
CASSIVKGPEAFF,TGTGCCAGCAGCATAGTCAAGGGGCCTGAAGCTTTCTTT,TRBV9,-,TRBJ1-1,-
CASSFRMDYYGYTF,TGTGCCAGCAGTTTCCGTATGGACTACTATGGCTACACCTTC,TRBV27,few,TRBJ1-2,-
CASSPQPGTLANYGYTF,TGTGCCAGCTCACCCCAGCCCGGGACCCTTGCTAACTATGGCTACACCTTC,TRBV18,-,TRBJ1-2,-
CASSLMPRQPTNTDTQYF,TGTGCCAGCAGCTTAATGCCCCGGCAGCCAACAAACACAGATACGCAGTATTTT,TRBV7-9,-,TRBJ2-3,-
CSASRFQPFF,TGCAGTGCTAGTAGGTTCCAGCCCTTCTTT,TRBV20-1,-,TRBJ1-1,-
CAWRGQGYGELFF,TGTGCCTGGAGAGGACAGGGGTACGGGGAGCTGTTTTTT,TRBV30,once,TRBJ2-2,TRBD1
CASSQEGLARSTDTQYF,TGCGCCAGCAGCCAAGAAGGGTTAGCCAGAAGCACAGATACGCAGTATTTT,TRBV4-1,-,TRBJ2-3,-
CASSISGVTTGELFF,TGTGCCAGTAGTATAAGCGGGGTAACCACCGGGGAGCTGTTTTTT,TRBV19,-,TRBJ2-2,TRBD2
CSVVLGGGGNTQYF,TGCAGCGTTGTCTTGGGCGGAGGGGGAAATACGCAGTATTTT,TRBV29-1,-,TRBJ2-3,-